This TCR beta chain emerged from a study of Graves' ophthalmopathy and Graves' hyperthyroidism. About the research overall: Samples of peripheral blood were obtained at initial diagnosis, prior to treatment of any kind.

Points from the study as a whole: Blood samples also showed most expanded thyroid clonotypes exceeding 0.001 frequency.

RNA transcripts served as template for amplifying TCR beta CDR3 sequences. An initial RT-PCR round employing HTBI primers preceded a second-round multiplex PCR. TCRdb fed the multiplex PCR reads into MiXCR, producing one record per CDR3 protein. The data show nearly 400,000 distinct CDR3 sequences, approximately 20% seen once. This clonotype was picked up many times. Its antigen is unknown. Serum thyroxine and TRAb, along with clinical symptoms, thyroid ultrasound and orbital computed tomography, were what diagnosis relied on. This TCR derives from a woman aged 18-29 years with Graves' ophthalmopathy. Material: peripheral blood.

The CDR3 sequence: CASSQAMTWGPQFPELFF. The CDR3 nucleotides are TGCGCCAGCAGCCAAGCGATGACCTGGGGACCGCAATTCCCGGAGCTGTTTTTT. The V call is TRBV4-1, the J call TRBJ2-2; D is perhaps TRBD1 or TRBD2 (5 bases each). The CDR3 runs to 18 residues. Germline V CDR1 and CDR2: MGHRA, YSYEKL. V lost 1 base, J lost 10 bases, and 25 bases lay in between.